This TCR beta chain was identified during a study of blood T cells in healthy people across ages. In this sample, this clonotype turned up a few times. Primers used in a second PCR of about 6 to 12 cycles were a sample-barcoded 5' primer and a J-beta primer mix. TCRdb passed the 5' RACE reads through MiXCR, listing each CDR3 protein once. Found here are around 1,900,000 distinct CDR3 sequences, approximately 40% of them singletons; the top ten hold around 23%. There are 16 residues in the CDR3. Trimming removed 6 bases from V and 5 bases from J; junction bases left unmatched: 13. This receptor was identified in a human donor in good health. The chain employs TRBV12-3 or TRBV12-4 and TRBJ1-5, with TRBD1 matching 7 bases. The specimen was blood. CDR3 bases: TGTGCCAGCAGCCCAACGCAAGGGACAGCAGATCAGCCCCAGCATTTT. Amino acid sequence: CASSPTQGTADQPQHF.